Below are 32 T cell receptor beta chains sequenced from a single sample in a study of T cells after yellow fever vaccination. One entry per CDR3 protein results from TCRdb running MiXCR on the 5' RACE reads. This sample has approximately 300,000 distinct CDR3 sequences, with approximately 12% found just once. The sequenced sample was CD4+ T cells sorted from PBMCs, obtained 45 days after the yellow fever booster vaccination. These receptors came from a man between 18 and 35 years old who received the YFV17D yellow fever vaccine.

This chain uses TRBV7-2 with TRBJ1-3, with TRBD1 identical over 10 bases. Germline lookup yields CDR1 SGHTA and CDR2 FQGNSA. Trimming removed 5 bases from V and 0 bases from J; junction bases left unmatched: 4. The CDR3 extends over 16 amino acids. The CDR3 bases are TGTGCCAGCAGCCAGGACAGGGGGTTCTCTGGAAACACCATATATTTT. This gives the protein CASSQDRGFSGNTIYF.

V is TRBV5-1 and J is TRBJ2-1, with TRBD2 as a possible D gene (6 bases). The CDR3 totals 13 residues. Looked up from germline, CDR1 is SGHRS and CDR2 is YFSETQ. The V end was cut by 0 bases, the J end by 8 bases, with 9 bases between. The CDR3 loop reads CASSLGASDEQFF. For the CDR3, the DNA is TGCGCCAGCAGCTTGGGGGCTAGCGATGAGCAGTTCTTC. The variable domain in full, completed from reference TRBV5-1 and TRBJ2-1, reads KAGVTQTPRYLIKTRGQQVTLSCSPISGHRSVSWYQQTPGQGLQFLFEYFSETQRNKGNFPGRFSGRQFSNSRSEMNVSTLELGDSALYLCASSLGASDEQFFGPGTRLTVL.

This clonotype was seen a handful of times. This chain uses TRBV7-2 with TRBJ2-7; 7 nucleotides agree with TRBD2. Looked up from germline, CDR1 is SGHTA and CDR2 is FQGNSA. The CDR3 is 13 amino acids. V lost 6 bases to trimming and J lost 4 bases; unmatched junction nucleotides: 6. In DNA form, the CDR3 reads TGTGCCAGCAGTGTTGGGGGGGGTTACGAGCAGTACGTC. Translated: CASSVGGGYEQYV.

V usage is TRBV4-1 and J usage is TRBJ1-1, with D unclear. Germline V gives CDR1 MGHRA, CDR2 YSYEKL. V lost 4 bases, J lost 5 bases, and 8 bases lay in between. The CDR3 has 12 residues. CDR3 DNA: TGCGCCAGCAGCCCCGAAGGGACTGAAGCTTTCTTT. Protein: CASSPEGTEAFF.

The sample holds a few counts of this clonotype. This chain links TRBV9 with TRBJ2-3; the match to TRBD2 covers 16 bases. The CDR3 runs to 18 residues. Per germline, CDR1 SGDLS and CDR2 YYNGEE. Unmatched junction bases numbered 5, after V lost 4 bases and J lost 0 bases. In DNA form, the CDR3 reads TGTGCCAGCAGCCAGGGACTAGCGGGGGGGAGGAGCACAGATACGCAGTATTTT. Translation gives CASSQGLAGGRSTDTQYF.

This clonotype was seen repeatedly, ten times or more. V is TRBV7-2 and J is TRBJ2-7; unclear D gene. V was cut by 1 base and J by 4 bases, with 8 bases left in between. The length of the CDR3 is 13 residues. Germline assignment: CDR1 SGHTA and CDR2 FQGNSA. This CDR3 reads CASSLETGYEQYV. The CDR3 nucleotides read TGTGCCAGCAGCTTAGAGACTGGGTACGAGCAGTACGTC.

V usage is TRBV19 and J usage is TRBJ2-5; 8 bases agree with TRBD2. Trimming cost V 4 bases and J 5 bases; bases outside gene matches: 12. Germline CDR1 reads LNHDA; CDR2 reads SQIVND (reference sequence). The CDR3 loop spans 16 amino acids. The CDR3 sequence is CASSRTHTSGQETQYF. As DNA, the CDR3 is TGTGCCAGTAGTAGGACTCATACTAGCGGCCAGGAGACCCAGTACTTC.

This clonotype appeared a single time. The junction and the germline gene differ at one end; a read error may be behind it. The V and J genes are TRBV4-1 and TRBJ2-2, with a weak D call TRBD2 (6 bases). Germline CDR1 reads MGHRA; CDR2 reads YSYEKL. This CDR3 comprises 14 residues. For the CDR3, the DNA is TGCGCCAGCAGCCAAACACCTCGGGTCGGGGGGCTGTTTTTT. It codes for CASSQTPRVGGLFF.

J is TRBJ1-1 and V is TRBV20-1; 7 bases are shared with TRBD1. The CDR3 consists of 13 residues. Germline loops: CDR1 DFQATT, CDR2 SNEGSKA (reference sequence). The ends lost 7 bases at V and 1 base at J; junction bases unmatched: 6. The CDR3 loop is CSETGTENTEAFF. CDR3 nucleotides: TGCAGTGAGACCGGGACAGAGAACACTGAAGCTTTCTTT.

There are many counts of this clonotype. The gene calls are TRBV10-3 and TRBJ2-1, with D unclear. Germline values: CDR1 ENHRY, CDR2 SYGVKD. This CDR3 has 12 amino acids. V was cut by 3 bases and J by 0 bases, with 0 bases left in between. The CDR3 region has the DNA TGTGCCATCAGTGACTCCTACAATGAGCAGTTCTTC. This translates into CAISDSYNEQFF.

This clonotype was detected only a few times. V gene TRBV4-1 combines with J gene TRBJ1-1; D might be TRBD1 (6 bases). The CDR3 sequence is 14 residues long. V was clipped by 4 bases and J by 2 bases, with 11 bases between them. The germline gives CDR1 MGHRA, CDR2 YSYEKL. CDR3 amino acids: CASSPYRDNTEAFF. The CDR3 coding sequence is TGCGCCAGCAGCCCATACAGGGATAACACTGAAGCTTTCTTT.

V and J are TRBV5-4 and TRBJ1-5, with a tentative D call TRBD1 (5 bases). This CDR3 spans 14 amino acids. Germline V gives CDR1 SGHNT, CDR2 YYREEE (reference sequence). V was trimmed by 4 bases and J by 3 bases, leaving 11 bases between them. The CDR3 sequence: CASSVDRANQPQHF. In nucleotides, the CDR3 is TGTGCCAGCAGCGTTGACAGAGCCAATCAGCCCCAGCATTTT.

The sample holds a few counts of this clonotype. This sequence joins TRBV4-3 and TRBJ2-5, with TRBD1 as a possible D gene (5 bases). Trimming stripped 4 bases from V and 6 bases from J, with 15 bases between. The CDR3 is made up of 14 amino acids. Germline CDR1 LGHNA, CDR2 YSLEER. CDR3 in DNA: TGCGCCAGCAGCCTATCTCCCCTGGACAAGACCCAGTACTTC. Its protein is CASSLSPLDKTQYF.

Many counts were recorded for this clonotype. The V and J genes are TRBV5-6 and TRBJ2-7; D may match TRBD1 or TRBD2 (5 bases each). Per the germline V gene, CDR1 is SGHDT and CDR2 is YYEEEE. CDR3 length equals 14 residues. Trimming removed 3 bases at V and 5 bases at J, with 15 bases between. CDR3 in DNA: TGTGCCAGCAGCTCTCTTCAGGGAGTAGACGAGCAGTACGTC. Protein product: CASSSLQGVDEQYV.

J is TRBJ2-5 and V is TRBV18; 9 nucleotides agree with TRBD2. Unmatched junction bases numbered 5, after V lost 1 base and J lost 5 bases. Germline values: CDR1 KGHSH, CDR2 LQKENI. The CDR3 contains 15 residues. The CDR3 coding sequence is TGTGCCAGCTCACCACAGAGTGCGGGAGGGGAGACCCAGTACTTC. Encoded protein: CASSPQSAGGETQYF.

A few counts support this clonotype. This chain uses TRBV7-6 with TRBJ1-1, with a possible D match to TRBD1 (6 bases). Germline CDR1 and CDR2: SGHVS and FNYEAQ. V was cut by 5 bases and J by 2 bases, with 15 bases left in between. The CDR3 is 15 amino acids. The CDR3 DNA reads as TGTGCCAGCAGCCCCCGGACAGAGGGCAACACTGAAGCTTTCTTT. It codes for CASSPRTEGNTEAFF.

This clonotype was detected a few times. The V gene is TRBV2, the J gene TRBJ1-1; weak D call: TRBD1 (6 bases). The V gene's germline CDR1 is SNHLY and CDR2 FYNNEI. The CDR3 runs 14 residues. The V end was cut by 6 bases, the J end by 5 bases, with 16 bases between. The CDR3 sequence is CASRRTGRGTEAFF. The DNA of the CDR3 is TGTGCCAGCAGACGAACAGGGCGGGGGACTGAAGCTTTCTTT.

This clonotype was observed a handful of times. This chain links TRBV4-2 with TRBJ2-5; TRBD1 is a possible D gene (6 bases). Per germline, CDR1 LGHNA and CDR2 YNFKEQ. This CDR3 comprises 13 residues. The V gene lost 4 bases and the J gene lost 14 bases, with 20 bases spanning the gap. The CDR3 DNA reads TGTGCCAGCAGCCCCCAGGCGGACAGCTGGCGATACTTC. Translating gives CASSPQADSWRYF.

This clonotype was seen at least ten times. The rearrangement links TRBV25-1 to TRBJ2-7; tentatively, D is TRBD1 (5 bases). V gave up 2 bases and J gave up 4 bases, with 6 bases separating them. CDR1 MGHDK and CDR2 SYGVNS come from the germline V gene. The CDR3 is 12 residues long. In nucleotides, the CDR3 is TGTGCCAGCAGTGAACAGGGATACGAGCAGTACTTC. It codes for CASSEQGYEQYF.

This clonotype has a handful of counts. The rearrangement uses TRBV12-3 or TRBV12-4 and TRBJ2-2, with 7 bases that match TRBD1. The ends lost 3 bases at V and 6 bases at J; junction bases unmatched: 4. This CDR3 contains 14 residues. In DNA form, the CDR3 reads TGTGCCAGCAGTTTGTTCCAGGGGGCCGGGGAGCTGTTTTTT. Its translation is CASSLFQGAGELFF.

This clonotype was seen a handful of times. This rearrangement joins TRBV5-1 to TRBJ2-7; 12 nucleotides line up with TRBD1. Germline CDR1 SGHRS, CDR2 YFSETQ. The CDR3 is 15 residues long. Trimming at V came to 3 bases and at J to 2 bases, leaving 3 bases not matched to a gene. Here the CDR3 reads CASSSGTGGPYEQYF. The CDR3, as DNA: TGCGCCAGCAGCTCCGGGACAGGGGGCCCCTACGAGCAGTACTTC.

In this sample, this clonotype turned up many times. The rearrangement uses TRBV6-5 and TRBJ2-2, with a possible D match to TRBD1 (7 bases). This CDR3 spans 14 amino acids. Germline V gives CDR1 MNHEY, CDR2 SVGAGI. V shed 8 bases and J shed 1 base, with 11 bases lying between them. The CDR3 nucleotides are TGTGCCAGCCGGGGGACAGTGAACACCGGGGAGCTGTTTTTT. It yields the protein CASRGTVNTGELFF.

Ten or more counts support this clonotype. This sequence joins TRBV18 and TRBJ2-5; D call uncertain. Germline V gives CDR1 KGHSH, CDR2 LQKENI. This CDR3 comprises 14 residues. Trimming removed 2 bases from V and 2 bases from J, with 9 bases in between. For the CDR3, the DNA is TGTGCCAGCTCACCAGGGAATAGGCAAGAGACCCAGTACTTC. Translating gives CASSPGNRQETQYF. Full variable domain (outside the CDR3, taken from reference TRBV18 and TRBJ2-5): NAGVMQNPRHLVRRRGQEARLRCSPMKGHSHVYWYRQLPEEGLKFMVYLQKENIIDESGMPKERFSAEFPKEGPSILRIQQVVRGDSAAYFCASSPGNRQETQYFGPGTRLLVL.

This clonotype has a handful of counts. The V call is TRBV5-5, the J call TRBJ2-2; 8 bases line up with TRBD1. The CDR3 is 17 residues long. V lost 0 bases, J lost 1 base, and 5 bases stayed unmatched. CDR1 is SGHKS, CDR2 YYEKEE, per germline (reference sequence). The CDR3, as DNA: TGTGCCAGCAGCTTGGGTTCTGGGACAGGGAACACCGGGGAGCTGTTTTTT. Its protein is CASSLGSGTGNTGELFF.

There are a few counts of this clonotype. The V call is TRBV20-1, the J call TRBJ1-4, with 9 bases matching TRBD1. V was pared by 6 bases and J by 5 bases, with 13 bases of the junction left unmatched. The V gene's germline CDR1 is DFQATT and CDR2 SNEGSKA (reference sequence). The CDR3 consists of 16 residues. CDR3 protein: CSAGGTGGFLNEKLFF. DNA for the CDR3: TGCAGTGCCGGGGGCACAGGGGGCTTCTTAAATGAAAAACTGTTTTTT.

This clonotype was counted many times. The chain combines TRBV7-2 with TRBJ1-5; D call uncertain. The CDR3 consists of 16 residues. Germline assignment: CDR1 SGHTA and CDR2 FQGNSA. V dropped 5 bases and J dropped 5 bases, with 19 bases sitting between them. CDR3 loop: CASSRSRGEPDQPQHF. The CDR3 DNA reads TGTGCCAGCAGCCGGAGTCGCGGTGAACCGGATCAGCCCCAGCATTTT.

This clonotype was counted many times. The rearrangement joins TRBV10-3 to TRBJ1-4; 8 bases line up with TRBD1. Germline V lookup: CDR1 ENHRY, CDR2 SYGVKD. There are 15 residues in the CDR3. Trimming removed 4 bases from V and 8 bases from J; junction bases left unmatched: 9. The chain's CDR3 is CAISAGTGAPEKLFF. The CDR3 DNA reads TGTGCCATCAGTGCCGGGACAGGAGCCCCAGAAAAACTGTTTTTT.

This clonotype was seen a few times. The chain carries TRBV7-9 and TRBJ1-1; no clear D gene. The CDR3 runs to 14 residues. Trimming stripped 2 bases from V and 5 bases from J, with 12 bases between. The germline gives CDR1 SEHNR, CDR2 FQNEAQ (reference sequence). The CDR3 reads CASSLIGDLTEAFF. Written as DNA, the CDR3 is TGTGCCAGCAGCTTAATTGGGGATCTTACTGAAGCTTTCTTT.

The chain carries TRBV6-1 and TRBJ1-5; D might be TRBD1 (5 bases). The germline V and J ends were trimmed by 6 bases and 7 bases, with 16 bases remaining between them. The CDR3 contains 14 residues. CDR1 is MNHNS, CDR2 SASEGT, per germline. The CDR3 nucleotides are TGTGCCAGCAGCCGGGACGGGTGGAAACAGCCCCAGCATTTT. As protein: CASSRDGWKQPQHF.

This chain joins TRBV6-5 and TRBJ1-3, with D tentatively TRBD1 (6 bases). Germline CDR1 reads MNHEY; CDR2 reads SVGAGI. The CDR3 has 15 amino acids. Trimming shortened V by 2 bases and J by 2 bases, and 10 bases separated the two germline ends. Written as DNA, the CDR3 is TGTGCCAGCAGTTACCAGAAGGGGGCTGGAAACACCATATATTTT. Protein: CASSYQKGAGNTIYF.

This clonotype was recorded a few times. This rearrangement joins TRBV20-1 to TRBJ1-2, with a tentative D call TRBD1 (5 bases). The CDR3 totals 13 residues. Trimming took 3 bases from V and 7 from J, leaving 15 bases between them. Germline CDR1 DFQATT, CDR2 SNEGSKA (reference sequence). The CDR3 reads CSASSQGASGYTF. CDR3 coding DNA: TGCAGTGCTAGTTCGCAGGGCGCTAGTGGCTACACCTTC.

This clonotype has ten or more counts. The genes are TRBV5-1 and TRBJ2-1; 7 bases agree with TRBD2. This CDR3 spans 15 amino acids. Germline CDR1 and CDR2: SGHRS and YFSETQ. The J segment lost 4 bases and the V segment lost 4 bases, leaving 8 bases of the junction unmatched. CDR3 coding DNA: TGCGCCAGCAGCCTGGGGGGGACTCCATACAATGAGCAGTTCTTC. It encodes CASSLGGTPYNEQFF.